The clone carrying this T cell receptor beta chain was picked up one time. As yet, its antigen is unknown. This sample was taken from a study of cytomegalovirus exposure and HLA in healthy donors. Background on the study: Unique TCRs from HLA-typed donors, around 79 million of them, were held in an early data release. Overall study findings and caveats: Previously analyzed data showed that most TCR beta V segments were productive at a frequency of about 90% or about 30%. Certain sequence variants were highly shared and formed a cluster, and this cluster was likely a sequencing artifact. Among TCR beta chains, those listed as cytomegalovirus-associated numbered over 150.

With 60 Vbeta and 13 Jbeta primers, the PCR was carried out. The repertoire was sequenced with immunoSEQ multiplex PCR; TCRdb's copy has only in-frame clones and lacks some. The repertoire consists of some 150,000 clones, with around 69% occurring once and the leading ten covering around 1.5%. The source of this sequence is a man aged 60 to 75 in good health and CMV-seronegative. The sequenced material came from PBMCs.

CDR3 protein: CASSSQRRNNEQFF. CDR3 bases: TGTGCCAGCAGCTCCCAGCGGAGGAACAATGAGCAGTTCTTC. V usage is TRBV5-4 and J usage is TRBJ2-1; possible D gene TRBD2, 5 bases. With 3 bases removed from V and 5 bases from J, the gap between germline ends came to 12 bases. The CDR3 totals 14 residues. The germline CDR1 and CDR2 sequences are SGHNT and YYREEE (reference sequence).